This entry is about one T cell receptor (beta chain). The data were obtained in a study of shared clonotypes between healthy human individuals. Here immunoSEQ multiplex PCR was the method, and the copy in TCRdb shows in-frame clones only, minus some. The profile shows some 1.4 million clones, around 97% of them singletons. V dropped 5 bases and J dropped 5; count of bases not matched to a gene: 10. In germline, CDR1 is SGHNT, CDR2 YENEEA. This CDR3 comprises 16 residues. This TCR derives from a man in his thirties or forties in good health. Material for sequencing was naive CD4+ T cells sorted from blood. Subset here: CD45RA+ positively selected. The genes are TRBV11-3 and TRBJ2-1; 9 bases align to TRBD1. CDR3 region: CASSPGPGQGDNEQFF. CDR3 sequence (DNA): TGTGCCAGCAGCCCGGGACCGGGACAGGGAGACAATGAGCAGTTCTTC. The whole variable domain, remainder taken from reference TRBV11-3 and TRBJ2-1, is EAGVVQSPRYKIIEKKQPVAFWCNPISGHNTLYWYLQNLGQGPELLIRYENEEAVDDSQLPKDRFSAERLKGVDSTLKIQPAELGDSAVYLCASSPGPGQGDNEQFFGPGTRLTVL.